These 23 T cell receptor beta chains were sequenced from one sample in a study of T cell changes during pregnancy in multiple sclerosis. Assay used: immunoSEQ multiplex PCR; TCRdb lists only in-frame clones, some missing. The data hold about 36,000 clones, with roughly 89% observed a single time. Sample: CD4+ T cells from peripheral blood mononuclear cells, taken in the second trimester of pregnancy. The receptors were sampled from a female donor in good health, enrolled as a control in a pregnancy study.

J is TRBJ1-1 and V is TRBV2; D uncertain. V shed 2 bases and J shed 1 base, with 8 bases lying between them. The CDR3 has 14 amino acids. Germline lookup yields CDR1 SNHLY and CDR2 FYNNEI. CDR3 coding DNA: TGTGCCAGCAGTGAATACAGACAGAACACTGAAGCTTTCTTT. Its protein product is CASSEYRQNTEAFF.

This chain connects TRBV18 to TRBJ1-2, with D possibly matching TRBD1 (5 bases). Trimming left V 3 bases short and J 0 bases short, with 17 bases between. There are 17 residues in the CDR3. The germline gives CDR1 KGHSH, CDR2 LQKENI. The CDR3 here is CASSPQMGGPTNYGYTF. The CDR3 coding sequence is TGTGCCAGCTCACCTCAGATGGGGGGACCAACTAACTATGGCTACACCTTC.

Only one count was recorded for this clone. This chain uses TRBV19 with TRBJ1-2, with a weak D call TRBD1 (5 bases). V was trimmed by 4 bases and J by 3 bases, leaving 12 bases between them. The CDR3 contains 14 residues. Per the germline V gene, CDR1 is LNHDA and CDR2 is SQIVND (reference sequence). Here the CDR3 reads CASSSPGLDYGYTF. The CDR3, as DNA: TGTGCCAGTAGTAGCCCGGGACTAGACTATGGCTACACCTTC.

The chain uses TRBV14 and TRBJ2-3, with a weak D call TRBD1 (6 bases). Germline V gene data show CDR1 as SGHDN and CDR2 as FVKESK. CDR3 size: 13 residues. Between the trimmed V and J ends, which lost 4 bases and 6 bases, there was a span of 11 bases. CDR3 sequence reads: CASSLAQGDTQYF. The CDR3 DNA reads as TGTGCCAGCAGCCTAGCTCAGGGGGATACGCAGTATTTT.

This rearrangement joins TRBV5-6 to TRBJ2-5; TRBD2 matches at 8 bases. The CDR3 extends over 15 amino acids. V dropped 2 bases and J dropped 0; count of bases not matched to a gene: 3. Germline values: CDR1 SGHDT, CDR2 YYEEEE. CDR3 protein: CASSFLAGNQETQYF. DNA for the CDR3: TGTGCCAGCAGCTTTTTAGCGGGGAACCAAGAGACCCAGTACTTC.

This chain connects TRBV4-1 to TRBJ2-3; D gene ambiguous. Germline V CDR1 and CDR2: MGHRA, YSYEKL. Between the trimmed V and J ends, which lost 0 bases and 3 bases, there was a span of 13 bases. This CDR3 contains 16 residues. The CDR3 region has the DNA TGCGCCAGCAGCCAAGATCGACAACGTTTGACAGATACGCAGTATTTT. Translation: CASSQDRQRLTDTQYF.

The CDR3: CASSLAPQGVQETQYF. The DNA for the CDR3 is TGTGCCAGCAGCTTAGCCCCACAGGGTGTCCAAGAGACCCAGTACTTC. V gene TRBV13 combines with J gene TRBJ2-5; D might be TRBD1 (6 bases). This CDR3 comprises 16 residues. Germline V gives CDR1 PRHDT, CDR2 FYEKMQ (reference sequence). The V and J ends lost 1 base and 1 base respectively, with 13 bases between them.

This sequence joins TRBV7-9 and TRBJ2-1; D remains ambiguous. The V gene's germline CDR1 is SEHNR and CDR2 FQNEAQ (reference sequence). The CDR3 spans 14 residues. V lost 1 base and J lost 2, with 6 bases in between. Here the CDR3 reads CASSLETTYNEQFF. CDR3 bases: TGTGCCAGCAGCTTAGAGACAACCTACAATGAGCAGTTCTTC. The complete variable domain, with remaining parts taken from reference TRBV7-9 and TRBJ2-1, reads DTGVSQNPRHKITKRGQNVTFRCDPISEHNRLYWYRQTLGQGPEFLTYFQNEAQLEKSRLLSDRFSAERPKGSFSTLEIQRTEQGDSAMYLCASSLETTYNEQFFGPGTRLTVL.

The chain combines TRBV28 with TRBJ2-7, with 7 nucleotides matching TRBD1. Germline V CDR1 and CDR2: MDHEN, SYDVKM. The CDR3 covers 14 residues. The V gene end was trimmed by 5 bases and the J gene end by 4 bases; junction bases not matched to a gene: 8. The CDR3, as DNA: TGTGCCAGCAGTATTCCGGGACAGAGGTACGAGCAGTACTTC. This codes for CASSIPGQRYEQYF.

The chain employs TRBV19 and TRBJ1-5, with D hard to call. CDR3 size: 14 residues. CDR1 is LNHDA and CDR2 is SQIVND in the germline V gene (reference sequence). The V end lost 7 bases, the J end lost 6 bases, and 16 bases lay between the germline ends. CDR3 nucleotides: TGTGCCAGTAATGAGCGTCTATTGGGTCAGCCCCAGCATTTT. Protein: CASNERLLGQPQHF.

This sequence joins TRBV6-1 and TRBJ2-7; D perhaps matches TRBD1 (5 bases). The CDR3 is 17 amino acids. The V end was cut by 0 bases, the J end by 5 bases, with 20 bases between. CDR1 and CDR2 from the germline V gene are MNHNS and SASEGT. The CDR3 loop reads CASSEAGQSPGYDEQYF. CDR3 in DNA: TGTGCCAGCAGTGAAGCGGGTCAGTCGCCAGGGTATGACGAGCAGTACTTC.

The gene calls are TRBV7-8 and TRBJ2-3; D call uncertain. The CDR3 is 15 amino acids. Between the trimmed V and J ends, which lost 5 bases and 6 bases, there was a span of 18 bases. The germline V gene encodes CDR1 SGHVS and CDR2 FQNEAQ. CDR3 amino acids: CASSPIFLPGDTQYF. CDR3 sequence (DNA): TGTGCCAGCAGCCCGATCTTTTTACCAGGTGATACGCAGTATTTT.

The chain recombines TRBV5-6 with TRBJ2-1; 8 bases are a match to TRBD2. Germline V lookup: CDR1 SGHDT, CDR2 YYEEEE. The CDR3 has 16 residues. Germline trimming cut 0 bases from V and 2 bases from J; bases unmatched to any gene: 4. The CDR3 spells CASSLAGTSTYNEQFF. The CDR3 DNA sequence: TGTGCCAGCAGCTTGGCCGGGACTAGTACCTACAATGAGCAGTTCTTC. The full variable domain, with the rest looked up from reference TRBV5-6 and TRBJ2-1, is DAGVTQSPTHLIKTRGQQVTLRCSPKSGHDTVSWYQQALGQGPQFIFQYYEEEERQRGNFPDRFSGHQFPNYSSELNVNALLLGDSALYLCASSLAGTSTYNEQFFGPGTRLTVL.

V is TRBV7-8 and J is TRBJ2-1; D is possibly TRBD1 (5 bases). CDR3 length: 14 amino acids. V lost 1 base to trimming and J lost 8 bases, with 12 bases between them. Looked up from germline, CDR1 is SGHVS and CDR2 is FQNEAQ. As DNA, the CDR3 is TGTGCCAGCAGCTTAGAGGGGTTAAGGGATGAGCAGTTCTTC. It translates to CASSLEGLRDEQFF.

The rearrangement links TRBV5-1 to TRBJ1-5, with TRBD1 matching 12 bases. The CDR3 loop spans 15 amino acids. Germline V lookup: CDR1 SGHRS, CDR2 YFSETQ. J gave up 7 bases and V 4 bases, and 6 bases lay outside the gene matches. The CDR3 region has the DNA TGCGCCAGCAGCACGGGACAGGGGGCGGACCAGCCCCAGCATTTT. It specifies CASSTGQGADQPQHF.

The J gene is TRBJ2-5, the V gene TRBV29-1; 8 positions match TRBD1. V dropped 4 bases and J dropped 3; count of bases not matched to a gene: 1. This CDR3 is 12 amino acids long. Germline V gene data show CDR1 as SQVTM and CDR2 as ANQGSEA. In DNA form, the CDR3 reads TGCAGCGTTGCGGACAGGGAAGAGACCCAGTACTTC. Protein sequence: CSVADREETQYF.

The CDR3 protein is CAAGQSYYGYTF. The CDR3 DNA follows: TGTGCCGCGGGACAGTCCTACTATGGCTACACCTTC. This chain links TRBV7-8 with TRBJ1-2; 7 nucleotides match TRBD1. J lost 3 bases, V lost 11 bases, and 6 bases had no gene match. The germline V gene has CDR1 SGHVS and CDR2 FQNEAQ. CDR3 size: 12 residues. Supplemented by reference TRBV7-8 and TRBJ1-2, the full variable domain reads GAGVSQSPRYKVAKRGQDVALRCDPISGHVSLFWYQQALGQGPEFLTYFQNEAQLDKSGLPSDRFFAERPEGSVSTLKIQRTQQEDSAVYLCAAGQSYYGYTFGSGTRLTVV.

The V and J genes are TRBV4-1 and TRBJ1-5; possibly TRBD1 for D (5 bases). Trimming stripped 2 bases from V and 7 bases from J, with 9 bases between. Germline V gene sequence: CDR1 MGHRA, CDR2 YSYEKL. The CDR3 consists of 13 residues. In DNA form, the CDR3 reads TGCGCCAGCAGCCAACTAGGGGTACAGCCCCAGCATTTT. Its translation is CASSQLGVQPQHF.

The chain uses TRBV7-9 and TRBJ1-4; D uncertain. This CDR3 comprises 14 residues. Germline lookup yields CDR1 SEHNR and CDR2 FQNEAQ (reference sequence). V lost 5 bases, J lost 2 bases, and 9 bases lay in between. CDR3 bases: TGTGCCAGCAGCCAAGGAGTGACTAATGAAAAACTGTTTTTT. Protein product: CASSQGVTNEKLFF.

A single count supports this clone. The sample carries other DNA sequences with the same CDR3. The chain is built from TRBV15 and TRBJ1-3; 10 bases fit TRBD1. Per the germline V gene, CDR1 is LNHNV and CDR2 is YYDKDF (reference sequence). The CDR3 spans 16 residues. V gave up 3 bases and J gave up 4 bases; unmatched junction bases: 6. The CDR3 reads CATSSRQGARGNTIYF. DNA for the CDR3: TGTGCCACCAGCAGTAGACAGGGGGCAAGGGGAAACACCATATATTTT.

V gene TRBV6-5 combines with J gene TRBJ1-1; 10 bases match TRBD1. The germline gives CDR1 MNHEY, CDR2 SVGAGI. Trimming removed 2 bases from V and 4 bases from J; junction bases left unmatched: 4. The CDR3 length is 15 residues. CDR3 nucleotide sequence: TGTGCCAGCAGTTACGGCTGGACAGGGGGCACTGAAGCTTTCTTT. It translates to CASSYGWTGGTEAFF.

The J gene is TRBJ1-5, the V gene TRBV19; TRBD1 matches 7 bases. This CDR3 is built from 16 residues. CDR1 and CDR2 (germline): LNHDA, SQIVND (reference sequence). V lost 5 bases to trimming and J lost 1 base; unmatched junction nucleotides: 8. The CDR3 nucleotides are TGTGCCAGTAGTGGCCGGGACAGCCAAAGCAATCAGCCCCAGCATTTT. Amino acid sequence: CASSGRDSQSNQPQHF.

This chain links TRBV14 with TRBJ2-3, with a tentative D call TRBD2 (5 bases). This CDR3 comprises 14 residues. V shed 4 bases and J shed 4 bases, with 12 bases lying between them. Germline loops: CDR1 SGHDN, CDR2 FVKESK. The CDR3 here is CASSLNSDADTQYF. In DNA, the CDR3 is TGTGCCAGCAGCCTGAATAGCGACGCAGATACGCAGTATTTT.